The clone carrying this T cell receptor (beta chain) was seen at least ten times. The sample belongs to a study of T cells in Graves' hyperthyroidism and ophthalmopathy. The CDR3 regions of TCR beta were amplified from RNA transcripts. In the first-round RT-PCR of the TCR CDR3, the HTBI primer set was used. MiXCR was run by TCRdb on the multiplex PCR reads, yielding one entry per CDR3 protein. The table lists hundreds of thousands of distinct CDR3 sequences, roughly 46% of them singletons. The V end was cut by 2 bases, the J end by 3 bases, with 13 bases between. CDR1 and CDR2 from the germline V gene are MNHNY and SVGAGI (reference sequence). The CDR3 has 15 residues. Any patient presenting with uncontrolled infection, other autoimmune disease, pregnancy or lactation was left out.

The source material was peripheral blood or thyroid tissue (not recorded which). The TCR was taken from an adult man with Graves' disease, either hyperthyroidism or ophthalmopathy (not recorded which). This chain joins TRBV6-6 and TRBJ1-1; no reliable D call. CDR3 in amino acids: CASSYVGIGDTEAFF. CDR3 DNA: TGTGCCAGCAGTTACGTCGGGATTGGGGACACTGAAGCTTTCTTT.